A single sample gave rise to the 32 T cell receptor beta chains below, sequenced in a study of blood T cell repertoires in COVID-19. Assay used: immunoSEQ multiplex PCR; TCRdb lists only in-frame clones, some missing. The data contain around 100,000 clones, approximately 81% of them singletons. Sequences were obtained from peripheral blood. The receptor source for this set is a human donor in a cohort sampled during active COVID-19.

This clone was picked up a small number of times. The chain is built from TRBV9 and TRBJ1-5; the match to TRBD1 covers 7 bases. CDR3 length: 14 residues. The V and J ends lost 4 bases and 5 bases, in that order; junction bases with no gene match: 6. The germline V gene has CDR1 SGDLS and CDR2 YYNGEE. CDR3 amino acids: CASSKTGSDQPQHF. DNA for the CDR3: TGTGCCAGCAGCAAGACAGGGAGTGATCAGCCCCAGCATTTT. Full variable domain (outside the CDR3, taken from reference TRBV9 and TRBJ1-5): DSGVTQTPKHLITATGQRVTLRCSPRSGDLSVYWYQQSLDQGLQFLIQYYNGEERAKGNILERFSAQQFPDLHSELNLSSLELGDSALYFCASSKTGSDQPQHFGDGTRLSIL.

The chain employs TRBV15 and TRBJ2-4; no definite D call. The germline V and J ends were trimmed by 0 bases and 7 bases, with 4 bases remaining between them. The V gene's germline CDR1 is LNHNV and CDR2 YYDKDF (reference sequence). CDR3 length: 12 amino acids. The chain's CDR3 is CATSRELNIQYF. CDR3 sequence (DNA): TGTGCCACCAGCAGAGAACTCAACATTCAGTACTTC.

The chain links TRBV12-3 or TRBV12-4 to TRBJ1-2; TRBD1 might be the D (5 bases). The ends were cut back, 1 base at V and 4 bases at J, with 7 bases in the middle. The CDR3 is made up of 13 amino acids. The CDR3 loop reads CASSLDRFYGYTF. CDR3 in DNA: TGTGCCAGCAGTTTAGACAGGTTCTATGGCTACACCTTC.

In this sample, this clone turned up a few times. The V call is TRBV10-3, the J call TRBJ1-1; 9 nucleotides match TRBD1. The CDR3 contains 17 residues. With V trimmed by 4 bases and J by 1 base, 10 bases remained unmatched. Germline-derived CDR1 and CDR2 are ENHRY and SYGVKD. DNA for the CDR3: TGTGCCATCAGTGCCCGGACAGGGGCGCCCCCGAACACTGAAGCTTTCTTT. Protein product: CAISARTGAPPNTEAFF.

The rearrangement links TRBV6-5 to TRBJ2-7; 8 bases agree with TRBD1. This CDR3 has 15 residues. The germline CDR1 and CDR2 sequences are MNHEY and SVGAGI. The ends lost 6 bases at V and 1 base at J; junction bases unmatched: 8. In nucleotides, the CDR3 is TGTGCCAGCAGCCCCACAGGGGGTGTTTCCTACGAGCAGTACTTC. Protein: CASSPTGGVSYEQYF.

V usage is TRBV5-6 and J usage is TRBJ1-2; 8 bases are a match to TRBD1. Germline-derived CDR1 and CDR2 are SGHDT and YYEEEE. Germline trimming cut 4 bases from V and 8 bases from J; bases unmatched to any gene: 7. The length of the CDR3 is 13 residues. The CDR3 coding sequence is TGTGCCAGCAGCCTAAGGACAGGGCAAGGCTACACCTTC. This sequence encodes CASSLRTGQGYTF.

CDR3 amino acids: CASSLATGPSGNTIYF. In DNA, the CDR3 is TGCGCCAGCAGCTTGGCGACAGGTCCCTCTGGAAACACCATATATTTT. The chain is built from TRBV5-1 and TRBJ1-3, with a possible D match to TRBD1 (6 bases). CDR1 is SGHRS and CDR2 is YFSETQ in the germline V gene. The CDR3 loop spans 16 amino acids. V gave up 0 bases and J gave up 0 bases, with 10 bases separating them.

This chain connects TRBV28 to TRBJ1-1, with TRBD1 identical over 10 bases. Trimming cost V 7 bases and J 5 bases; bases outside gene matches: 7. There are 14 residues in the CDR3. Germline CDR1 and CDR2: MDHEN and SYDVKM. The DNA of the CDR3 is TGTGCCAGCATCTCGACAGGGGGCTTAACTGAAGCTTTCTTT. Its protein product is CASISTGGLTEAFF.

V gene TRBV29-1 combines with J gene TRBJ1-2, with TRBD1 as a possible D gene (6 bases). CDR1 is SQVTM and CDR2 is ANQGSEA in the germline V gene. The CDR3 contains 13 residues. Trimming took 0 bases from V and 8 from J, leaving 13 bases between them. CDR3 residues: CSVEDQQGRGYTF. The CDR3, as DNA: TGCAGCGTTGAAGACCAACAGGGCCGGGGCTACACCTTC.

The chain joins TRBV28 to TRBJ1-5; possible D gene TRBD1, 5 bases. Germline lookup yields CDR1 MDHEN and CDR2 SYDVKM. The CDR3 has 15 residues. With 6 bases removed from V and 2 bases from J, the gap between germline ends came to 14 bases. The DNA of the CDR3 is TGTGCCAGCAGAAACGACGACAGACGCAATCAGCCCCAGCATTTT. As protein: CASRNDDRRNQPQHF.

The V gene is TRBV7-9, the J gene TRBJ1-1, with 7 bases aligning to TRBD1. V shed 5 bases, J shed 1 base, and the junction held 7 bases outside the gene matches. Germline V CDR1 and CDR2: SEHNR, FQNEAQ (reference sequence). The CDR3 sequence is 15 residues long. The CDR3 spells CASSHIRQGNTEAFF. CDR3 DNA: TGTGCCAGCAGCCATATAAGACAGGGGAACACTGAAGCTTTCTTT.

The genes are TRBV19 and TRBJ1-2; 7 nucleotides line up with TRBD1. Germline lookup yields CDR1 LNHDA and CDR2 SQIVND (reference sequence). This CDR3 contains 13 residues. V gave up 10 bases and J gave up 7 bases; unmatched junction bases: 12. The CDR3 reads CATGGQSGGGYTF. In DNA, the CDR3 is TGTGCCACAGGGGGACAGTCAGGAGGTGGCTACACCTTC.

J is TRBJ2-5 and V is TRBV11-2; no definite D call. The CDR3 spans 13 residues. The germline V gene has CDR1 SGHAT and CDR2 FQNNGV. Trimming pared 1 base from V and 5 bases from J, leaving 8 bases between. CDR3 in DNA: TGTGCCAGCAGCTTAGCTAGTCGTGAGACCCAGTACTTC. This codes for CASSLASRETQYF.

The chain combines TRBV28 with TRBJ2-3; D is possibly TRBD2 (5 bases). The germline CDR1 and CDR2 sequences are MDHEN and SYDVKM. This CDR3 contains 14 residues. V lost 3 bases, J lost 6 bases, and 13 bases lay in between. CDR3 coding DNA: TGTGCCAGCAGTTTCGGCCTACCGGGGGATACGCAGTATTTT. It yields the protein CASSFGLPGDTQYF.

This chain links TRBV6-4 with TRBJ1-4; maybe TRBD1 (5 bases). CDR3 length: 15 residues. V dropped 5 bases and J dropped 5 bases, with 15 bases sitting between them. CDR1 and CDR2 (germline): MRHNA, SNTAGT. CDR3 region: CASSPTGSGNEKLFF. The CDR3 DNA reads as TGTGCCAGCAGTCCCACAGGCTCCGGGAATGAAAAACTGTTTTTT.

J is TRBJ2-1 and V is TRBV4-2, with 12 bases aligning to TRBD2. The trim removed 8 bases at V and 8 bases at J, leaving 16 bases unmatched. Germline V lookup: CDR1 LGHNA, CDR2 YNFKEQ. This CDR3 spans 17 amino acids. This chain's CDR3 is CASRLGGLAGLSDEQFF. The CDR3, as DNA: TGTGCCAGCCGACTTGGGGGACTAGCGGGCCTAAGCGATGAGCAGTTCTTC.

In its sample, this clone was seen once. The chain has TRBV3-1 (or the pseudogene TRBV3-2) and TRBJ1-1; no clear D gene. V gave up 0 bases and J gave up 1 base, with 9 bases separating them. Germline V CDR1 and CDR2: LGHDT, YNNKEL (reference sequence). The CDR3 has 15 residues. This CDR3 is CASSQDNIRNTEAFF. The CDR3 bases are TGTGCCAGCAGCCAAGATAATATTAGGAACACTGAAGCTTTCTTT.

This clone has just one count. The V and J genes are TRBV11-3 and TRBJ2-7, with 7 positions matching TRBD1. V shed 5 bases, J shed 0 bases, and the junction held 4 bases outside the gene matches. In germline, CDR1 is SGHNT, CDR2 YENEEA. The CDR3 loop spans 14 amino acids. The DNA for the CDR3 is TGTGCCAGCAGCAAACAGGGGACCTCCTACGAGCAGTACTTC. Translated, it gives CASSKQGTSYEQYF.

CDR3 coding DNA: TGTGCCAGTAGTGAGGTCTACCTCCACACTGAAGCTTTCTTT. This translates into CASSEVYLHTEAFF. This sequence joins TRBV19 and TRBJ1-1; D gene unclear. The V and J ends lost 5 bases and 3 bases respectively, with 13 bases between them. CDR1 LNHDA and CDR2 SQIVND come from the germline V gene (reference sequence). This CDR3 is 14 amino acids long.

Concerning this clone: This sample includes further DNA sequences coding for the same CDR3. This rearrangement joins TRBV19 to TRBJ2-7; TRBD2 might be the D (6 bases). Germline V lookup: CDR1 LNHDA, CDR2 SQIVND (reference sequence). The CDR3 runs to 13 residues. Between the trimmed V and J ends, which lost 3 bases and 1 base, there was a span of 7 bases. CDR3 amino acids: CASSIGGSYEQYF. CDR3 nucleotides: TGTGCCAGTAGTATTGGGGGGTCCTACGAGCAGTACTTC.

The chain employs TRBV5-5 and TRBJ1-5, with D possibly matching TRBD1 (6 bases). The V gene's germline CDR1 is SGHKS and CDR2 YYEKEE (reference sequence). The V end lost 2 bases, the J end lost 5 bases, and 8 bases lay between the germline ends. The CDR3 has 13 residues. CDR3 sequence reads: CASSFSGDQPQHF. The CDR3 nucleotides are TGTGCCAGCAGCTTCTCAGGGGATCAGCCCCAGCATTTT.

This sequence joins TRBV5-1 and TRBJ1-1, with a possible D match to TRBD1 (5 bases). Germline loops: CDR1 SGHRS, CDR2 YFSETQ. CDR3 length: 16 residues. Between the trimmed V and J ends, which lost 1 base and 0 bases, there was a span of 13 bases. The CDR3 coding sequence is TGCGCCAGCAGCTTGTTTCAGGGCGGGATGAACACTGAAGCTTTCTTT. It codes for CASSLFQGGMNTEAFF.

The chain is built from TRBV4-1 and TRBJ1-2; perhaps TRBD1 as D (5 bases). V was trimmed by 1 base and J by 6 bases, leaving 15 bases between them. CDR3 size: 15 residues. Germline V gene sequence: CDR1 MGHRA, CDR2 YSYEKL. In DNA, the CDR3 is TGCGCCAGCAGCCAAGTTAGGGGCAGCCCTCATGGCTACACCTTC. Its protein product is CASSQVRGSPHGYTF.

This chain links TRBV6-4 with TRBJ2-1; TRBD2 might be the D (5 bases). Germline assignment: CDR1 MRHNA and CDR2 SNTAGT. CDR3 length: 16 amino acids. V was clipped by 3 bases and J by 9 bases, with 21 bases between them. CDR3 sequence: CASSEIAFGLPSEQFF. In DNA, the CDR3 is TGTGCCAGCAGTGAAATCGCTTTTGGACTCCCGTCTGAGCAGTTCTTC.

The chain recombines TRBV3-1 (or the pseudogene TRBV3-2) with TRBJ2-1; TRBD2 agrees at 10 bases. This CDR3 comprises 15 residues. V dropped 4 bases and J dropped 6; count of bases not matched to a gene: 6. The germline V gene has CDR1 LGHDT and CDR2 YNNKEL (reference sequence). In DNA form, the CDR3 reads TGTGCCAGCAGCCGGCTAGCGGGAGTGTTCAATGAGCAGTTCTTC. Translating it yields CASSRLAGVFNEQFF.

The CDR3 DNA is TGTGCCAGTAGTTTGCCCGGGACAGGGGAGACTGAAGCTTTCTTT. Protein: CASSLPGTGETEAFF. The J gene is TRBJ1-1, the V gene TRBV19; the match to TRBD1 covers 10 bases. The CDR3 has 15 residues. V lost 5 bases to trimming and J lost 5 bases; unmatched junction nucleotides: 8. From germline, CDR1 is LNHDA and CDR2 SQIVND (reference sequence).

The chain combines TRBV5-1 with TRBJ2-7, with 11 bases aligning to TRBD2. Germline lookup yields CDR1 SGHRS and CDR2 YFSETQ. The ends lost 3 bases at V and 6 bases at J; junction bases unmatched: 8. CDR3 length: 15 amino acids. The CDR3 region has the DNA TGCGCCAGCAGCTCGGAACTAGCGGGAGACCTCGAGCAGTACTTC. Translated, it gives CASSSELAGDLEQYF.

This clone was detected only once. The gene calls are TRBV28 and TRBJ2-3, with 12 positions matching TRBD2. Germline CDR1 and CDR2: MDHEN and SYDVKM. Trimming removed 2 bases from V and 6 bases from J; junction bases left unmatched: 9. The CDR3 sequence is 17 residues long. The CDR3 loop is CASSLRGLAGGEDTQYF. Written as DNA, the CDR3 is TGTGCCAGCAGTTTACGTGGTCTAGCGGGAGGGGAGGATACGCAGTATTTT.

The V gene is TRBV6-2 or TRBV6-3, the J gene TRBJ1-4; 12 nucleotides agree with TRBD1. V was clipped by 0 bases and J by 5 bases; unmatched bases: 10. The CDR3 consists of 19 residues. Germline CDR1 and CDR2: MNHEY and SVGEGT. CDR3 DNA sequence: TGTGCCAGCAGTTACTCGCTCGGGACAGGGGGCGCTTCAAATGAAAAACTGTTTTTT. Translated, it gives CASSYSLGTGGASNEKLFF.

The J gene is TRBJ1-3, the V gene TRBV5-1; D may be TRBD1 (5 bases). V was trimmed by 3 bases and J by 2 bases, leaving 12 bases between them. The CDR3 has 15 amino acids. CDR1 and CDR2 from the germline V gene are SGHRS and YFSETQ. CDR3 region: CASSWSREAGNTIYF. The CDR3 nucleotides read TGCGCCAGCAGCTGGAGCAGGGAAGCTGGAAACACCATATATTTT.

The rearrangement links TRBV10-3 to TRBJ1-1; TRBD1 might be the D (6 bases). V dropped 0 bases and J dropped 9 bases, with 17 bases sitting between them. The CDR3 contains 15 residues. CDR1 and CDR2 (germline): ENHRY, SYGVKD. CDR3 sequence (DNA): TGTGCCATCAGTGAGTCCTGGGGGGGCACGACCCAAGCTTTCTTT. Its translation: CAISESWGGTTQAFF.

The gene calls are TRBV5-1 and TRBJ1-1; tentative D call: TRBD1 (6 bases). Trimming pared 4 bases from V and 0 bases from J, leaving 10 bases between. The CDR3 totals 14 residues. CDR1 and CDR2 (germline): SGHRS, YFSETQ. The CDR3, as DNA: TGCGCCAGCAGCGGGGGCCTTATGAACACTGAAGCTTTCTTT. It translates to CASSGGLMNTEAFF.